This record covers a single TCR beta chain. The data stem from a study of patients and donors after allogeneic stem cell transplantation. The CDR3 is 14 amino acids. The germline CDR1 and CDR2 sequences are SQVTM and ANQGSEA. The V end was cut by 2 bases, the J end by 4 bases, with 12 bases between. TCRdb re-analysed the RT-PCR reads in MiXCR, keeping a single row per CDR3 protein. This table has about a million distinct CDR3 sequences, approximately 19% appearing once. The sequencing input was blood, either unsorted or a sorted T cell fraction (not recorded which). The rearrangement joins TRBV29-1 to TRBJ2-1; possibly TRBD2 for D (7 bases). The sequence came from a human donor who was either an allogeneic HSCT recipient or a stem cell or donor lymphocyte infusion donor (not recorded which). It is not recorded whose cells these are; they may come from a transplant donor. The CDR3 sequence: CSVEYRGAYNEQFF. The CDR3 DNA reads TGCAGCGTTGAATATCGGGGGGCTTACAATGAGCAGTTCTTC.